The entry below gives a single T cell receptor (beta chain) sequence along with its context. The antigen remains unidentified. An end of the junction differs from the germline gene, which may be a read error. The PCR was carried out with 60 Vbeta primers and 13 Jbeta primers. Study processing details: Approximately 12 million of tens of millions of unique TCR beta chains were shared, per a later count. Only in-frame clones appear in the TCRdb table, and some are missing; sequencing was by immunoSEQ multiplex PCR. V, J and clone size reflect that table, while D and trimming were determined from the DNA. This repertoire shows 170,000 or so clones, approximately 84% found once; its top ten account for around 3.1%. The sample belongs to a study of cytomegalovirus exposure and HLA in healthy donors. General observations from the study: Specificity of a few CMV-associated chains for CMV antigens was verified in vitro. A later analysis found TCR association rates differed by HLA locus, highest for DRB1 and lowest for HLA-C. Among TCR beta chains, those listed as cytomegalovirus-associated numbered over 150.

The CDR3 covers 15 residues. Germline CDR1 reads SSHAT; CDR2 reads FNYEAQ (reference sequence). The V call is TRBV7-7, the J call TRBJ2-7; 10 bases line up with TRBD1. What was sequenced was PBMCs. The origin of this receptor is a woman between 50 and 59 years old in good health and CMV-seropositive. CDR3 coding DNA: TGTGCTAGCAGCACCGGGACAGGGGCTACCTACGAGCAGTACTTC. Translating it yields CASSTGTGATYEQYF.